The 27 T cell receptor beta chains below come from one sample, sequenced in a study of CXCR3-negative and CXCR3-positive naive CD8 T cells. Overall study results and limits: Naive cells with CXCR3 showed TRB CDR3s that were more hydrophobic than those in CXCR3-negative naive cells.

The study made its TRB cDNA libraries by 5' RACE, adding UMI labels. TCRdb reprocessed the 5' RACE reads, with one entry per CDR3 protein and no DNA. Recorded for this sample: roughly 120,000 distinct CDR3 sequences. Their antigens are not known. Sequenced material: naive CXCR3+ CD8+ T cells from blood. The sample's subset: CD45RO-CCR7+CD27+CD95- naive CD8+ T cells expressing CXCR3 (TNR3+). These receptors all come from a human donor in good health. Some clones in this sample may be carry-over from other donors' samples.

The chain links TRBV14 to TRBJ2-2; TCRdb lists TRBD1, though no DNA is available to test this call. This CDR3 spans 18 amino acids. The V gene's germline CDR1 is SGHDN and CDR2 FVKESK. The CDR3 here is CASSHPRGQGAFTGELFF.

The gene calls are TRBV28 and TRBJ2-4; TCRdb selects TRBD1, and the lack of DNA leaves this call unchecked. Germline V CDR1 and CDR2: MDHEN, SYDVKM. This CDR3 contains 19 residues. CDR3 amino acids: CASSTLWGLEWSTKNIQYF.

This chain uses TRBV4-3 with TRBJ1-1. Germline V gives CDR1 LGHNA, CDR2 YSLEER. The CDR3 totals 13 residues. This chain's CDR3 is CASSQGRVTEAFF.

The J gene is TRBJ2-2, the V gene TRBV23-1; TCRdb's assignment of TRBD2 cannot be checked, as there is no DNA. TRBV23-1 is assigned to the ORF class and has an uncertain function. There are 16 residues in the CDR3. This CDR3 reads CASSQSGPSNTGELFF.

The V gene is TRBV28, the J gene TRBJ2-5; lacking DNA, the TRBD1 call made by TCRdb goes unchecked. Per the germline V gene, CDR1 is MDHEN and CDR2 is SYDVKM. The CDR3 contains 15 residues. The CDR3 reads CASSLIPDNQETQYF.

This sequence joins TRBV6-5 and TRBJ2-1. The CDR3 is 15 residues long. Germline V gives CDR1 MNHEY, CDR2 SVGAGI. The CDR3 reads CASSYSADSYNEQFF.

The V call is TRBV19, the J call TRBJ2-7. Germline V gene data show CDR1 as LNHDA and CDR2 as SQIVND (reference sequence). CDR3 length: 13 amino acids. The CDR3 protein is CASSIQWTDEQYF.

The chain carries TRBV9 and TRBJ2-7; TCRdb's assignment of TRBD1 cannot be checked, as there is no DNA. CDR1 SGDLS and CDR2 YYNGEE come from the germline V gene. The CDR3 loop spans 13 amino acids. CDR3: CASSPSQGNEQYF.

This chain links TRBV9 with TRBJ2-3; TCRdb picks TRBD2, but there is no DNA to check that call. CDR3 length: 16 amino acids. Germline lookup yields CDR1 SGDLS and CDR2 YYNGEE. CDR3: CASSVDPLAGTDTQYF.

The genes are TRBV3-1 and TRBJ2-5; TCRdb picks TRBD2, but there is no DNA to check that call. Germline-derived CDR1 and CDR2 are LGHDT and YNNKEL (reference sequence). There are 16 residues in the CDR3. CDR3: CASSQEVTSGGETQYF.

The V and J genes are TRBV6-1 and TRBJ2-1; TCRdb designates TRBD2, a call that cannot be tested without DNA. Germline V gene lookup returns CDR1 MNHNS and CDR2 SASEGT. The CDR3 consists of 15 residues. CDR3 in amino acids: CASSDKREGIREQFF.

The chain carries TRBV12-3 or TRBV12-4 and TRBJ1-2. The CDR3 totals 14 residues. The CDR3 protein is CASSAWVGDYGYTF.

The rearrangement links TRBV20-1 to TRBJ2-1. Germline V lookup: CDR1 DFQATT, CDR2 SNEGSKA (reference sequence). This CDR3 comprises 16 residues. The CDR3 sequence: CSAFHADGLSYNEQFF.

The gene calls are TRBV2 and TRBJ1-5. Germline CDR1 reads SNHLY; CDR2 reads FYNNEI. The CDR3 is 15 residues long. The CDR3 spells CASRGGLGQHQPQHF.

The V call is TRBV4-2, the J call TRBJ2-3; TCRdb's D gene call, TRBD2, goes unchecked for lack of DNA. CDR3 size: 17 residues. Germline V gene data show CDR1 as LGHNA and CDR2 as YNFKEQ. The CDR3 sequence: CASSQGTSAGGTDTQYF.

This chain uses TRBV20-1 with TRBJ2-1; the TCRdb call, TRBD2, lacks DNA for checking. This CDR3 is built from 15 residues. From germline, CDR1 is DFQATT and CDR2 SNEGSKA (reference sequence). CDR3 protein: CSARVASGRANEQFF.

The J gene is TRBJ2-1, the V gene TRBV12-3 or TRBV12-4; the TCRdb call, TRBD1, lacks DNA for checking. The CDR3 is made up of 15 amino acids. The CDR3 loop is CASSHPYTGNNEQFF.

The J gene is TRBJ2-5, the V gene TRBV6-6; the D call of TRBD2 rests on TCRdb alone, since no DNA is present to check it. Germline lookup yields CDR1 MNHNY and CDR2 SVGAGI (reference sequence). The CDR3 spans 17 residues. CDR3 residues: CASSYSLAGAIQETQYF.

The chain links TRBV14 to TRBJ2-1; TCRdb proposes TRBD2, but this gene call is untestable without DNA. The CDR3 consists of 15 residues. Germline V gene lookup returns CDR1 SGHDN and CDR2 FVKESK. The CDR3: CASSQDAGGSDEQFF.

V gene TRBV27 combines with J gene TRBJ1-2; TCRdb picks TRBD1, but there is no DNA to check that call. The germline CDR1 and CDR2 sequences are MNHEY and SMNVEV (reference sequence). The length of the CDR3 is 16 residues. The CDR3 here is CASSRADRRSLDGYTF.

The chain recombines TRBV7-9 with TRBJ1-1. Germline loops: CDR1 SEHNR, CDR2 FQNEAQ (reference sequence). CDR3 size: 16 residues. This chain's CDR3 is CASSSRSGMQGTEAFF.

This chain joins TRBV14 and TRBJ2-1. Germline CDR1 SGHDN, CDR2 FVKESK. The CDR3 has 16 amino acids. CDR3 protein: CASSQGLGSSYNEQFF.

This chain links TRBV28 with TRBJ2-1; the D gene TCRdb calls, TRBD1, cannot be checked with no DNA. Germline assignment: CDR1 MDHEN and CDR2 SYDVKM. There are 14 residues in the CDR3. CDR3 sequence reads: CASSPGALRDEQFF.

This chain joins TRBV7-9 and TRBJ2-5; TCRdb returns TRBD2, unconfirmable since there is no DNA. The CDR3 extends over 17 amino acids. The germline CDR1 and CDR2 sequences are SEHNR and FQNEAQ (reference sequence). CDR3 residues: CASSLPPNLDFAETQYF.

The chain employs TRBV27 and TRBJ2-5. From germline, CDR1 is MNHEY and CDR2 SMNVEV (reference sequence). The length of the CDR3 is 15 residues. The CDR3 here is CASSLFGQIQETQYF.

V gene TRBV29-1 combines with J gene TRBJ2-1; TCRdb's D gene call, TRBD1, goes unchecked for lack of DNA. The CDR3 length is 15 residues. The germline CDR1 and CDR2 sequences are SQVTM and ANQGSEA. The chain's CDR3 is CSVEVIGTEDNEQFF.

The chain recombines TRBV20-1 with TRBJ2-1; with no DNA, the TCRdb D assignment of TRBD1 cannot be verified. Germline assignment: CDR1 DFQATT and CDR2 SNEGSKA (reference sequence). CDR3 size: 17 residues. CDR3 loop: CSARSGDEGTVYNEQFF.